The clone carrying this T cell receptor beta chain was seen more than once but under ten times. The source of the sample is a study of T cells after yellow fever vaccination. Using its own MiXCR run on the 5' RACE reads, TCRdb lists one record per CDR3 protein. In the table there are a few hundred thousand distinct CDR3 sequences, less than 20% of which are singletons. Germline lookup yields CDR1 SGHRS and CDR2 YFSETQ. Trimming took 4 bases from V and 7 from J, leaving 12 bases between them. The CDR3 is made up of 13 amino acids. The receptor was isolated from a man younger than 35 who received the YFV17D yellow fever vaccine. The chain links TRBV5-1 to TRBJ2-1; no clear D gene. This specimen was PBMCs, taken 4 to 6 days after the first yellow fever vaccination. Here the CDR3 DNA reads TGCGCCAGCAGCCTCGGGCAGCATAATGAGCAGTTCTTC. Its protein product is CASSLGQHNEQFF.